Each of the 7 T cell receptor beta chains below was sequenced from the same sample in a study of cytomegalovirus exposure and HLA in healthy donors. The protocol was immunoSEQ multiplex PCR, while the TCRdb copy is restricted to in-frame clones and leaves out a portion. This table holds about 240,000 clones, about 83% found once. Specimen: PBMCs. Source of these receptors: a man in his late teens or twenties in good health and CMV-seronegative.

The chain uses TRBV10-3 and TRBJ1-1; weak D call: TRBD1 (5 bases). Germline V gene data show CDR1 as ENHRY and CDR2 as SYGVKD. The germline V and J ends were trimmed by 2 bases and 1 base, with 8 bases remaining between them. The CDR3 covers 14 residues. DNA of the CDR3: TGTGCCATCAGTGAGGACAGTGGGAACACTGAAGCTTTCTTT. It yields the protein CAISEDSGNTEAFF.

This clone was seen just once. The rearrangement uses TRBV27 and TRBJ2-5; 10 bases align to TRBD1. The CDR3 runs to 15 residues. V trimming: 6 bases; J trimming: 4 bases; junction bases outside the gene matches: 8. Germline loops: CDR1 MNHEY, CDR2 SMNVEV (reference sequence). The CDR3 coding sequence is TGTGCCAGCAGACTAGGGACAGGGGTGGGAGAGACCCAGTACTTC. This gives the protein CASRLGTGVGETQYF.

The chain carries TRBV6-5 and TRBJ1-2, with D tentatively TRBD1 (5 bases). The V end was cut by 6 bases, the J end by 2 bases, with 7 bases between. The CDR3 totals 12 residues. Per the germline V gene, CDR1 is MNHEY and CDR2 is SVGAGI. The CDR3, as DNA: TGTGCCAGCAGGGCAGGGAACTATGGCTACACCTTC. Translation gives CASRAGNYGYTF.

The chain links TRBV28 to TRBJ1-5; 7 bases agree with TRBD1. J lost 5 bases, V lost 2 bases, and 6 bases had no gene match. CDR1 and CDR2 from the germline V gene are MDHEN and SYDVKM. The CDR3 runs 15 residues. The CDR3 DNA sequence: TGTGCCAGCAGTTTAGACAGGGCATCGGATCAGCCCCAGCATTTT. It yields the protein CASSLDRASDQPQHF.

V and J are TRBV19 and TRBJ1-6, with 7 nucleotides matching TRBD1. Germline loops: CDR1 LNHDA, CDR2 SQIVND (reference sequence). The CDR3 spans 15 residues. V was pared by 1 base and J by 8 bases, with 5 bases of the junction left unmatched. The DNA of the CDR3 is TGTGCCAGTAGTATAGCTACAGGGGAGGATTCACCCCTCCACTTT. This translates into CASSIATGEDSPLHF.

The gene calls are TRBV18 and TRBJ2-5; 7 nucleotides agree with TRBD1. The junction had 5 bases not matched to a gene; V was cut back by 6 bases and J by 1 base. The germline V gene has CDR1 KGHSH and CDR2 LQKENI. The CDR3 covers 14 residues. For the CDR3, the DNA is TGTGCCAGCTCGCGACAGGGCATCCAAGAGACCCAGTACTTC. Amino acid sequence: CASSRQGIQETQYF.

This chain links TRBV6-6 with TRBJ1-2; D remains unclear. V was clipped by 0 bases and J by 0 bases, with 8 bases between them. The CDR3 length is 15 residues. Germline V CDR1 and CDR2: MNHNY, SVGAGI (reference sequence). The CDR3 region has the DNA TGTGCCAGCAGTTACTCGGAGGAAGCTAACTATGGCTACACCTTC. Protein product: CASSYSEEANYGYTF.